Sequencing of this T cell receptor beta chain was carried out in a study of shared clonotypes between healthy human individuals. Across the study: The donors, two women and a few men, were aged 18 to 49.

Sorted-subset replicate PCR reactions were performed with about 200 ng DNA, corresponding to tens of thousands of T cell genomes. Original processing methods: Owing to the provision of junction-only sequences devoid of quality scores by immunoSEQ, filtering differed. Only in-frame clones appear in the TCRdb table, and some are missing; sequencing was by immunoSEQ multiplex PCR. Clone size and V and J calls were adopted from that table, with D and trimming inferred from the DNA. The top ten clones hold approximately 0.067% of a sample with more than 400,000 clones, 90% to 96% of them seen once. The V gene's germline CDR1 is LGHNA and CDR2 YNFKEQ. This CDR3 comprises 18 residues. Each sample came from a Caucasian adult donor living in Nashville, Tennessee.

The rearrangement joins TRBV4-2 to TRBJ2-5, with TRBD2 matching over 7 bases. The J call is uncertain, as TRBJ2-7 better fits the DNA end. The sequenced material came from naive CD4+ T cells sorted from blood. Subset here: CD45RA+ positively selected. The sequence was collected from a woman in her twenties or thirties in good health. The CDR3 DNA follows: TGTGCCAGCAGCCACGTCCCTGCGGGAGAGCCCCTTTGGTACGAGCAGTACTTC. It is translated as CASSHVPAGEPLWYEQYF.